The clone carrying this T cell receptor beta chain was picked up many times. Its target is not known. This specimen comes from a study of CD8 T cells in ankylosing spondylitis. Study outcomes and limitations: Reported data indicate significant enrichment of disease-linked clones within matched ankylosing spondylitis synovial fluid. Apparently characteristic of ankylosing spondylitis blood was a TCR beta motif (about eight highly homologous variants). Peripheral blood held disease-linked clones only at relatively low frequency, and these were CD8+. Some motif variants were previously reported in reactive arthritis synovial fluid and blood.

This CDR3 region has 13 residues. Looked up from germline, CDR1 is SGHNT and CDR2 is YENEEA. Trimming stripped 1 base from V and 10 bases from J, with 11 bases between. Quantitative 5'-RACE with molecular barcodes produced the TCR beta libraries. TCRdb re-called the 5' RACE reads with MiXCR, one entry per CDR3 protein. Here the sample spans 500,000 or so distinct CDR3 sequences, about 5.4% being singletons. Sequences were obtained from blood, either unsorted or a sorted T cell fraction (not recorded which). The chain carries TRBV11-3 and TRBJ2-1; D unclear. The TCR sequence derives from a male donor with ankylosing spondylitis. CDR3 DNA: TGTGCCAGCAGCTTAGCCGCCGGGCGGGAGCAGTTCTTC. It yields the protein CASSLAAGREQFF.